This paragraph reports one T cell receptor beta chain. The clone's antigen remains unknown. Base qualities were left out, and no much larger clone turns up one base away. The sample originates from a study of chemoradiotherapy in HPV16-positive cancers (dated by TCRdb to 2021 to 2024). About the investigation overall: Functional T-cell assays on cells from a couple of HPV16-positive patients defined candidate HPV-specific T-cell clones and common TCR motifs. The study set out to ask whether T-cell immunity against the HPV oncoproteins E6 and E7 changes over the course of chemoradiotherapy and whether that immunity affects survival. The candidate HPV-specific TCRs and motifs were subsequently tracked in TCR repertoires obtained from roughly 90 patients with HPV-related cancers.

From the cysteine through the phenylalanine, the CDR3 covers 16 amino acids. Kept here is only the CDR3 DNA, which spans 48 bases and is read in frame from base 1. CDR1 and CDR2 are read off the germline V gene (reference sequence) as MNHEY and SMNVEV. Trimming costs V 0 bases and J 0 bases, and their ends lie 9 bases apart. Receptors were amplified or captured by the immunoSEQ multiplex PCR assay. TCRdb took over this immuneACCESS table, retaining in-frame rearrangements with V and J assigned. Such tables are incomplete; in checked studies, under half of the missing clones stem from an unresolved V gene, and the remainder is unexplained. The table for this sample lists roughly 21,000 clones; about 89% of them were counted only once. The top ten clonotypes cover less than 2.5% of the sample. What the research found in general, with its limitations: The functional definition of HPV-specific T cells came from only two HPV16-positive patients, and the survival association was reported for HPV16-positive patients. Expansion of candidate HPV-specific clones and E7-related TCR motifs was observed in the tumor microenvironment during treatment, whereas no such expansion was observed for non-HPV-specific T cells. Among HPV16-positive patients, expansion of HPV-responsive T cells during chemoradiotherapy was associated with better recurrence-free survival.

Repertoires were sampled multiple times during chemoradiotherapy, which allowed clonal expansion in the tumor microenvironment to be followed. The receptor chain draws on TRBV27 and TRBJ2-4; TRBD2 is a possible D gene, resting on 5 matching bases. The receptor was isolated from a human donor with HPV-associated anogenital cancer. This material consisted of blood, taken from a patient who underwent chemoradiotherapy. At the DNA level, the sequence is TGTGCCAGCAGTTTATCAGGGAGAATAGCCAAAAACATTCAGTACTTC. Its product reads: CASSLSGRIAKNIQYF.